Below are 21 T cell receptor beta chains sequenced from a single sample in a study of T cell repertoires in cytomegalovirus infection. Using its own MiXCR run on the reads, TCRdb lists one record per CDR3 protein. Of about 890,000 distinct CDR3 sequences listed, 31% were seen once; the top ten hold around 15%. No antigen is known for these receptors. This specimen was cultured CD8+ T cells from PBMCs, taken from culture after CMV antigen stimulation. The receptors were gathered from a human donor in good health (CMV status not recorded). Some clones in this sample may be carry-over from other donors' samples.

This rearrangement joins TRBV16 to TRBJ1-1; maybe TRBD1 (6 bases). Germline values: CDR1 KGHSY, CDR2 FQNENV. Trimming pared 8 bases from V and 11 bases from J, leaving 18 bases between. CDR3 length: 12 residues. CDR3 nucleotide sequence: TGTGCCAGCCTCGGGACAAATTACGGGGCTTTCTTT. Its protein product is CASLGTNYGAFF.

The genes are TRBV27 and TRBJ1-2; a possible D gene is TRBD1 (6 bases). CDR3 length equals 16 residues. Deletions cut 5 bases from V and 2 bases from J, with 18 bases between. CDR1 is MNHEY and CDR2 is SMNVEV in the germline V gene (reference sequence). CDR3 sequence reads: CASSHGQNRRNYGYTF. The CDR3, as DNA: TGTGCCAGCAGTCACGGACAGAACAGGAGGAACTATGGCTACACCTTC.

This clonotype turned up a few times. The chain links TRBV7-6 to TRBJ2-1; either TRBD1 or TRBD2 may fit D (5 bases each). CDR3 length: 15 residues. CDR1 is SGHVS, CDR2 FNYEAQ, per germline. Trimming left V 0 bases short and J 5 bases short, with 11 bases between. CDR3 sequence reads: CASSLARDRDNEQFF. In nucleotides, the CDR3 is TGTGCCAGCAGCTTAGCACGGGACCGTGACAATGAGCAGTTCTTC.

CDR3 sequence: CSARAMGSSNQPQHF. The CDR3, as DNA: TGCAGTGCTAGAGCGATGGGCAGTAGCAATCAGCCCCAGCATTTT. The V call is TRBV20-1, the J call TRBJ1-5; the D is unclear. V lost 1 base and J lost 0, with 10 bases in between. The CDR3 has 15 amino acids. The germline gives CDR1 DFQATT, CDR2 SNEGSKA (reference sequence).

This clonotype was recorded a few times. The rearrangement uses TRBV7-6 and TRBJ1-1; D not resolved. V lost 3 bases, J lost 4 bases, and 21 bases lay in between. The CDR3 runs 17 residues. Germline V CDR1 and CDR2: SGHVS, FNYEAQ. CDR3 region: CASSFLGARSRSTEAFF. CDR3 bases: TGTGCCAGCAGCTTCCTGGGCGCGCGGTCGCGGTCCACTGAAGCTTTCTTT.

This clonotype was seen many times. The genes are TRBV7-2 and TRBJ1-1; D gene ambiguous. CDR3 length equals 15 residues. The V gene's germline CDR1 is SGHTA and CDR2 FQGNSA. V was shortened by 0 bases and J by 3 bases, with 11 bases between the two germline ends. The CDR3 bases are TGTGCCAGCAGCTTAGCGCCGACAAGTTACACTGAAGCTTTCTTT. This codes for CASSLAPTSYTEAFF.

The chain has TRBV12-3 or TRBV12-4 and TRBJ2-7, with 7 bases aligning to TRBD1. With 4 bases clipped from V and 5 bases from J, the junction kept 8 bases outside the gene matches. The CDR3 totals 14 residues. CDR3 sequence: CASSSEDRDHEQYF. The CDR3 region has the DNA TGTGCCAGCAGTTCGGAAGACAGGGACCACGAGCAGTACTTC.

In this sample, this clonotype turned up a few times. The rearrangement links TRBV6-6 to TRBJ1-1; D gene unclear. The germline V gene encodes CDR1 MNHNY and CDR2 SVGAGI (reference sequence). The length of the CDR3 is 13 residues. V dropped 6 bases and J dropped 2 bases, with 10 bases sitting between them. The CDR3 region has the DNA TGTGCCAGCAGATCGGACTCAAACACTGAAGCTTTCTTT. It yields the protein CASRSDSNTEAFF.

This clonotype was detected a few times. This sequence joins TRBV27 and TRBJ1-5; D possibly corresponds to TRBD1 (5 bases). This CDR3 comprises 14 residues. V lost 6 bases to trimming and J lost 6 bases, with 15 bases between them. Germline CDR1 is MNHEY and CDR2 is SMNVEV (reference sequence). CDR3 nucleotide sequence: TGTGCCAGCAGGACGCAGGGTTTAAGTCAGCCCCAGCATTTT. It codes for CASRTQGLSQPQHF.

The V gene is TRBV27, the J gene TRBJ2-7; D could derive from TRBD1 or TRBD2 (5 bases each). The CDR3 covers 15 residues. V was pared by 1 base and J by 2 bases, with 12 bases between. The V gene's germline CDR1 is MNHEY and CDR2 SMNVEV (reference sequence). CDR3 in DNA: TGTGCCAGCAGTTTATATCCCGGGACCGCCTACGAGCAGTACTTC. Protein: CASSLYPGTAYEQYF.

In its sample, this clonotype was seen many times. The chain is built from TRBV7-9 and TRBJ1-2; no clear D gene. Germline V lookup: CDR1 SEHNR, CDR2 FQNEAQ (reference sequence). This CDR3 is built from 15 residues. V lost 5 bases to trimming and J lost 0 bases, with 13 bases between them. CDR3 DNA sequence: TGTGCCAGCAGCGCAGAATCGGGGACTAACTATGGCTACACCTTC. Translated, it gives CASSAESGTNYGYTF.

This clonotype has only a few counts. The CDR3 DNA is TGTGCCAGCAGTTTAGATTTGGGGACAGGCTACGAGCAGTACTTC. This translates into CASSLDLGTGYEQYF. The chain couples TRBV12-3 or TRBV12-4 to TRBJ2-7, with 8 positions matching TRBD1. The CDR3 is 15 amino acids. V was clipped by 1 base and J by 3 bases; unmatched bases: 5.

On this clonotype itself: A much larger clone lies a single base off, so this may be a read error. This chain connects TRBV7-2 to TRBJ1-1, with D uncertain. The CDR3 has 15 amino acids. V was pared by 3 bases and J by 0 bases, with 11 bases between. CDR1 is SGHTA and CDR2 is FQGNSA in the germline V gene. The CDR3 bases are TGTGCCAGCAGCTTTCCGGGTCTGATGAACACTGAAGCTTTCTTT. Encoded protein: CASSFPGLMNTEAFF. Using reference TRBV7-2 and TRBJ1-1 for the parts outside the CDR3, the full variable domain is GAGVSQSPSNKVTEKGKDVELRCDPISGHTALYWYRQSLGQGLEFLIYFQGNSAPDKSGLPSDRFSAERTGGSVSTLTIQRTQQEDSAVYLCASSFPGLMNTEAFFGQGTRLTVV.

The CDR3 reads CASSLDSSPRRGYTF. DNA of the CDR3: TGCGCCAGCAGCTTGGATAGCTCTCCCAGAAGGGGCTACACCTTC. The rearrangement joins TRBV5-1 to TRBJ1-2; D remains unclear. The CDR3 totals 15 residues. Trimming left V 0 bases short and J 8 bases short, with 17 bases between. The V gene's germline CDR1 is SGHRS and CDR2 YFSETQ.

The genes are TRBV27 and TRBJ1-2, with a possible D match to TRBD1 (5 bases). There are 15 residues in the CDR3. Germline CDR1 is MNHEY and CDR2 is SMNVEV (reference sequence). Trimming took off 6 bases at V and 7 bases at J, with 21 bases between the two ends. The DNA of the CDR3 is TGTGCCAGCAGCCCCGGGCTAGCTTCTAGGGGTGGCTACACCTTC. It codes for CASSPGLASRGGYTF.

This clonotype was seen ten or more times. The rearrangement uses TRBV12-3 or TRBV12-4 and TRBJ2-1; the D gene is possibly TRBD1 (6 bases). CDR3 size: 17 residues. The V gene lost 6 bases and the J gene lost 4 bases, with 22 bases spanning the gap. CDR3 protein: CASSPVSVGTFYNEQFF. The CDR3 DNA follows: TGTGCCAGCAGCCCGGTATCTGTAGGGACATTTTACAATGAGCAGTTCTTC.

This clonotype turned up a few times. The chain has TRBV7-6 and TRBJ2-2; D gene uncertain. CDR1 is SGHVS and CDR2 is FNYEAQ in the germline V gene. The CDR3 is 16 residues long. V was pared by 0 bases and J by 7 bases, with 15 bases between. The CDR3 DNA reads TGTGCCAGCAGCTTAGCGGAGCAGCCATTCATCGGGGAGCTGTTTTTT. It translates to CASSLAEQPFIGELFF.

This clonotype appeared once. The chain joins TRBV27 to TRBJ2-5, with D possibly TRBD2 on 6 matching bases. The CDR3 extends over 13 amino acids. The V end was cut by 2 bases, the J end by 7 bases, with 11 bases between. Germline-derived CDR1 and CDR2 are MNHEY and SMNVEV (reference sequence). The CDR3 reads CASSLGGDRTQYF. In DNA form, the CDR3 reads TGTGCCAGCAGTTTAGGAGGGGATAGGACCCAGTACTTC.

The V and J genes are TRBV12-5 and TRBJ1-1; TRBD1 might be the D (5 bases). V lost 3 bases to trimming and J lost 2 bases, with 16 bases between them. This CDR3 has 16 amino acids. Germline V lookup: CDR1 LGHNT, CDR2 FRNRAP. In nucleotides, the CDR3 is TGTGCTAGTGGTTTTGGTACGGTACAGGCTAACACTGAAGCTTTCTTT. Residues: CASGFGTVQANTEAFF.

The rearrangement links TRBV18 to TRBJ2-6; no reliable D call. CDR1 KGHSH and CDR2 LQKENI come from the germline V gene. The CDR3 totals 16 residues. The germline V and J ends were trimmed by 0 bases and 0 bases, with 6 bases remaining between them. CDR3 coding DNA: TGTGCCAGCTCACCACCCTACAGCTCTGGGGCCAACGTCCTGACTTTC. It codes for CASSPPYSSGANVLTF.

This clonotype came up many times. CDR3 sequence (DNA): TGTGCCAGCAGCCTTAGCGGGGGGCCCCCCACAGATACGCAGTATTTT. This translates into CASSLSGGPPTDTQYF. The V and J genes are TRBV7-6 and TRBJ2-3; 10 nucleotides line up with TRBD2. CDR1 is SGHVS, CDR2 FNYEAQ, per germline. V dropped 5 bases and J dropped 2; count of bases not matched to a gene: 7. The CDR3 loop spans 16 amino acids.